This T cell receptor (beta chain) was documented in a study of Ad26.COV2.S vaccination and SARS-CoV-2 variants. Findings of the study overall: It was vaccine recipients, not placebo recipients, who had the higher spike-specific TCR breadth.

The table came from immunoSEQ multiplex PCR; TCRdb's copy has only in-frame clones and leaves some out. In the table there are approximately 300,000 clones, around 85% of which are singletons. Noted treatment: 15 to 20 received Ad26.COV2.S at low or high dose, single or two shots; several received placebo; per-sample allocation not given. All samples were drawn on day 63, counting from the first vaccine or placebo injection. As for this clone: Its matching antigen is unknown.

The starting material was peripheral blood, obtained in a trial of Ad26.COV2.S vaccine versus placebo. The TCR was taken from a person between 18 and 65 years old who received the Ad26.COV2.S COVID-19 vaccine or a placebo.

The CDR3 here is CASSQAGGEQYF. The CDR3, as DNA: TGTGCCAGCAGCCAAGCTGGCGGAGAGCAGTACTTC. The V gene is TRBV4-2, the J gene TRBJ2-7; D is unresolved. The V end was cut by 1 base, the J end by 7 bases, with 8 bases between. This CDR3 has 12 amino acids. Germline lookup yields CDR1 LGHNA and CDR2 YNFKEQ.